One and the same sample provided the 15 T cell receptor beta chains below, sequenced in a study of blood T cell repertoires in COVID-19. Some clones are missing from TCRdb's copy, which holds only in-frame ones; the method was immunoSEQ multiplex PCR. This sample has about 190,000 clones, with 65% to 80% found just once. The sample consisted of peripheral blood. The source is a woman aged 45-65 years with acute or convalescent COVID-19.

The chain couples TRBV24-1 to TRBJ2-1, with 9 bases matching TRBD2. V gave up 1 base and J gave up 10 bases; unmatched junction bases: 7. In germline, CDR1 is KGHDR, CDR2 SFDVKD. This CDR3 is 15 amino acids long. The CDR3 spells CATSDFGGGANEQFF. Here the CDR3 DNA reads TGTGCCACCAGTGATTTCGGCGGGGGGGCAAACGAGCAGTTCTTC.

The rearrangement joins TRBV25-1 to TRBJ2-2; TRBD1 agrees at 9 bases. The CDR3 consists of 15 residues. Germline values: CDR1 MGHDK, CDR2 SYGVNS. The V segment lost 2 bases and the J segment 6 bases; nucleotides outside the gene matches: 4. CDR3 in amino acids: CASSEKTGGPGELFF. The CDR3 DNA reads TGTGCCAGCAGTGAAAAAACAGGGGGCCCCGGGGAGCTGTTTTTT. Together with reference TRBV25-1 and TRBJ2-2, the CDR3 gives the full variable domain: EADIYQTPRYLVIGTGKKITLECSQTMGHDKMYWYQQDPGMELHLIHYSYGVNSTEKGDLSSESTVSRIRTEHFPLTLESARPSHTSQYLCASSEKTGGPGELFFGEGSRLTVL.

The rearrangement uses TRBV3-1 (or the pseudogene TRBV3-2) and TRBJ1-3, with D perhaps TRBD1 (6 bases). CDR1 LGHDT and CDR2 YNNKEL come from the germline V gene (reference sequence). The CDR3 totals 14 residues. Trimming shortened V by 3 bases and J by 4 bases, and 10 bases separated the two germline ends. The CDR3 loop reads CASSHGTIGNTIYF. The CDR3 DNA reads as TGTGCCAGCAGCCACGGGACAATAGGAAACACCATATATTTT.

A word on this clone: In the same sample, other DNA sequences code for this CDR3. The chain couples TRBV27 to TRBJ1-5, with unresolved D. This CDR3 comprises 14 residues. Trimming left V 2 bases short and J 4 bases short, with 9 bases between. Germline-derived CDR1 and CDR2 are MNHEY and SMNVEV (reference sequence). The CDR3 coding sequence is TGTGCCAGCAGTTTAAGTAGAGGGAATCAGCCCCAGCATTTT. Amino acid sequence: CASSLSRGNQPQHF.

This clone has only a few counts. The V and J genes are TRBV6-5 and TRBJ2-2, with TRBD1 identical over 7 bases. V was pared by 6 bases and J by 3 bases, with 1 base of the junction left unmatched. Germline loops: CDR1 MNHEY, CDR2 SVGAGI. The CDR3 is made up of 13 amino acids. CDR3 in amino acids: CASRTGDTGELFF. DNA of the CDR3: TGTGCCAGCAGAACAGGGGACACCGGGGAGCTGTTTTTT.

The genes are TRBV10-3 and TRBJ2-7; D not certain. Deletions cut 3 bases from V and 4 bases from J, with 10 bases between. CDR1 and CDR2 from the germline V gene are ENHRY and SYGVKD. The CDR3 runs to 13 residues. The CDR3 loop is CAISETPYYEQYF. CDR3 nucleotides: TGTGCCATCAGTGAAACGCCCTATTACGAGCAGTACTTC.

This clone has just a few counts. This chain uses TRBV2 with TRBJ2-3; 10 positions match TRBD2. With 9 bases clipped from V and 2 bases from J, the junction kept 11 bases outside the gene matches. Per germline, CDR1 SNHLY and CDR2 FYNNEI. The CDR3 length is 16 residues. CDR3 loop: CASTGIAGGYTDTQYF. The CDR3 DNA is TGTGCCAGTACGGGGATAGCGGGAGGTTACACAGATACGCAGTATTTT. Full variable domain (missing parts from reference TRBV2 and TRBJ2-3): EPEVTQTPSHQVTQMGQEVILRCVPISNHLYFYWYRQILGQKVEFLVSFYNNEISEKSEIFDDQFSVERPDGSNFTLKIRSTKLEDSAMYFCASTGIAGGYTDTQYFGPGTRLTVL.

DNA of the CDR3: TGTGCCAGCAGCGTCCCGAGATCAGACAGGGGGGGCACAGATACGCAGTATTTT. It yields the protein CASSVPRSDRGGTDTQYF. The chain has TRBV9 and TRBJ2-3, with TRBD1 matching 9 bases. The V gene end was trimmed by 2 bases and the J gene end by 1 base; junction bases not matched to a gene: 11. CDR1 is SGDLS, CDR2 YYNGEE, per germline. The CDR3 runs to 18 residues.

CDR3 sequence (DNA): TGTGCCAGCAGTTACCCTACGGGACAGCCTAACTATGGCTACACCTTC. Translating it yields CASSYPTGQPNYGYTF. The chain joins TRBV6-5 to TRBJ1-2, with TRBD1 matching 7 bases. Germline V gives CDR1 MNHEY, CDR2 SVGAGI. J gave up 0 bases and V 2 bases, and 6 bases lay outside the gene matches. There are 16 residues in the CDR3.

This sequence joins TRBV5-6 and TRBJ2-7; TRBD2 matches at 7 bases. The CDR3 sequence is 13 residues long. Germline lookup yields CDR1 SGHDT and CDR2 YYEEEE. The ends lost 5 bases at V and 8 bases at J; junction bases unmatched: 10. This chain's CDR3 is CASSTLADRKQYF. In nucleotides, the CDR3 is TGTGCCAGCAGTACCCTAGCGGATCGAAAGCAGTACTTC.

CDR3 in amino acids: CASSLDDSSSGNTIYF. CDR3 DNA sequence: TGCGCCAGCAGCTTGGATGACAGTTCCTCTGGAAACACCATATATTTT. The chain links TRBV5-1 to TRBJ1-3; the D gene is possibly TRBD1 (5 bases). Germline CDR1 reads SGHRS; CDR2 reads YFSETQ. CDR3 size: 16 residues. V shed 0 bases and J shed 0 bases, with 10 bases lying between them. Filled out from reference TRBV5-1 and TRBJ1-3, the complete variable domain reads KAGVTQTPRYLIKTRGQQVTLSCSPISGHRSVSWYQQTPGQGLQFLFEYFSETQRNKGNFPGRFSGRQFSNSRSEMNVSTLELGDSALYLCASSLDDSSSGNTIYFGEGSWLTVV.

Ten or more counts support this clone. The chain recombines TRBV6-5 with TRBJ1-1, with D possibly TRBD1 on 5 matching bases. Germline CDR1 is MNHEY and CDR2 is SVGAGI. V lost 4 bases, J lost 5 bases, and 20 bases lay in between. The CDR3 extends over 16 amino acids. CDR3 coding DNA: TGTGCCAGCAGTTCGAGCCTTGGGGGAGGGAGGACTGAAGCTTTCTTT. It translates to CASSSSLGGGRTEAFF.

The chain employs TRBV28 and TRBJ1-4; D is unresolved. Trimming pared 5 bases from V and 8 bases from J, leaving 9 bases between. Germline loops: CDR1 MDHEN, CDR2 SYDVKM. The CDR3 sequence is 12 residues long. CDR3 sequence: CASSTRLEKLFF. The CDR3 DNA reads as TGTGCCAGCAGTACCAGATTGGAAAAACTGTTTTTT.

The chain has TRBV7-2 and TRBJ1-6; TRBD1 matches 10 bases. V shed 4 bases and J 7 bases; nucleotides not matched to a gene: 1. The CDR3 totals 14 residues. Germline loops: CDR1 SGHTA, CDR2 FQGNSA. The CDR3 region has the DNA TGTGCCAGCAGCTCGGACAGGGGGAATTCACCCCTCCACTTT. Residues: CASSSDRGNSPLHF.

The table lists this clone with a few counts. The rearrangement links TRBV2 to TRBJ2-2; weak D call: TRBD1 (5 bases). Between the trimmed V and J ends, which lost 3 bases and 5 bases, there was a span of 13 bases. Germline CDR1 is SNHLY and CDR2 is FYNNEI. There are 15 residues in the CDR3. The CDR3 DNA sequence: TGTGCCAGCAGTGACGCATTTGCAGGGACCGGGGAGCTGTTTTTT. Translated: CASSDAFAGTGELFF.